This T cell receptor (beta chain) appears in the sequencing data of a study of regulatory T cells in long-lasting Graves disease (dated by TCRdb to 2020 to 2022). Background on the whole study: Newly diagnosed Graves' disease patients had taken antithyroid drugs for less than 3 months. This study used TCR sequencing and RNA sequencing of peripheral blood to compare persistent Graves' disease patients against newly diagnosed Graves' disease patients. The study took place in China and was registered as a clinical trial. A total of some 35 samples underwent TCR sequencing: around 13 from persistent and roughly 20 from newly diagnosed Graves' disease patients.

What the research found in general, with its limitations: Persistent disease showed preferential use of TRBV28, TRBJ1-2 and TRBJ2-5, whereas newly diagnosed disease favored TRBV20-1 and TRBJ2-1. Sequencing and analysis were restricted to the TCR beta chain. The small sample size was acknowledged by the authors as a limitation that may reduce accuracy. Persistent Graves' disease patients showed lower TCR Shannon entropy and fewer highly expanded clones than newly diagnosed patients, suggesting clonal expansion. Peripheral blood alone was examined, since thyroid tissue, which constituted the primary lesion, could not be accessed. Patients with persistent disease shared more public clonotypes (about 2,900) than newly diagnosed patients did (about 970).

The time point label of this sample denotes: newly diagnosed GD, antithyroid drugs for less than 3 months. For both TCR sequencing and RNA sequencing, RNA was extracted from PBMCs in TRIzol. The diagnosis of Graves' disease followed American Thyroid Association guidelines. Patients were recruited from an endocrinology department in Xi'an, China. From each patient, 8 to 10 milliliters of peripheral blood was collected into an EDTA anticoagulant tube. Ficoll Paque Plus density gradient separation was used to isolate PBMCs, and no additional T cell sorting was done. An Agilent 2100 Bioanalyzer and agarose gel were used to assess RNA quality, and a NanoDrop 2000 was used to measure RNA concentration. Trimming removed 2 bases from V and 6 bases from J, leaving 13 bases between the germline ends. Reading the germline V gene (reference sequence) gives CDR1 DFQATT and CDR2 SNEGSKA. From its cysteine to its phenylalanine, the CDR3 spans 13 amino acids. The CDR3 DNA has 39 bases and is translated from base 1.

The sample holds many counts of this clonotype. The target of this receptor is not known. Per-base qualities were not stored, and no clone one base away is much larger. Library prep was done by multiplex PCR. Sequenced using an Illumina HiSeq 4000. iRepertoire HTBI primers and Arm-PCR amplification of CDR3 regions were used to construct TCR beta libraries. Before sequencing, the PCR products underwent gel purification. Under the source paper's analysis protocol: Across samples, about 63 TRBV and 13 to 15 TRBJ segments were identified and used for gene usage analysis of CDR3 amino acid clonotypes. COPE and FqMerger were used to merge the filtered high-quality paired reads into contigs. BLAST was used to align contigs to the IMGT TRBV, TRBD and TRBJ reference genes, and CDR3 was defined following IMGT. Highly expanded clones were defined as clonotypes with a frequency above 0.1%. Shannon entropy was used to measure repertoire diversity, and the Gini coefficient was used to measure V-J evenness. Clonotypes shared by more than one individual were considered public. TCRdb reran the public reads through fastp at Q25 and MiXCR, keeping productive beta chains. Records with the same CDR3 protein are collapsed into one entry carrying the most frequent genes and DNA. None of the V and J calls come from the authors' own analysis; TCRdb made them. This sample is represented by about 620,000 distinct CDR3 sequences; around 15% of them were singletons. About 17% of the sample is taken by the ten largest.

This sample also appeared in a second study, on T cells in Graves' hyperthyroidism and ophthalmopathy. Per that second paper: A patient counted as having stable Graves' hyperthyroidism if no progression to ophthalmopathy occurred over 18 months of follow-up. Hyperthyroidism patients were newly diagnosed, had a disease duration of under 2 months, and were aged 18 to 65 years. The study excluded patients with uncontrolled infections, other autoimmune diseases, pregnancy or lactation. Diagnoses relied on clinical symptoms, serum thyroxine and TRAb, thyroid ultrasound and orbital computed tomography. For the first round of RT-PCR on the TCR CDR3, the HTBI primer set was used together with the Qiagen OneStep RT-PCR kit. Most expanded thyroid clonotypes (frequency above 0.001) were also detected in blood, suggesting blood repertoires may reflect thyroid immune responses. A 13 V-J signature model separated ophthalmopathy from stable hyperthyroidism, with 87.88% sensitivity and roughly 81% specificity in cross-validation and 80%/75% in testing. In validation, the model predicted progression to ophthalmopathy with approximately 70% sensitivity and around 72% specificity, a median of around 6.6 months before onset. To identify distinguishing TCR V-J signatures, a discovery cohort of around 100 patients was used, comprising roughly 45 with Graves' ophthalmopathy and approximately 58 with stable Graves' hyperthyroidism. Whether ophthalmopathy could be predicted prospectively was tested in an independent validation cohort made up of under 20 hyperthyroidism patients plus 17 patients who later progressed to ophthalmopathy. The approximately 90 discovery patients were randomly split 7:3 into training and test sets. In about 6 Graves' hyperthyroidism patients, the study also compared T-cell repertoires from thyroid tissue with T-cell repertoires from blood. After blood sampling, hyperthyroidism patients were treated with methimazole at a starting dose of 30 mg daily, and ophthalmopathy patients were treated with high-dose intravenous methylprednisolone. Libraries were constructed in a second round of multiplex PCR, after which size selection and purification were performed. Sequencing of the libraries was done on an Illumina HiSeq2000 using paired-end 100 bp reads. SOAPnuke was used to process the raw data, throwing out any read that contained adapters or uncalled bases, had a mean Phred below 15, or lacked an exact constant-primer or identifier match. COPE v1.2.5 was used to merge the high-quality paired reads, and each unique nucleotide sequence was defined as a clonotype. MiTCR v1.1 was used to align the clonotypes against IMGT TRBV, TRBD and TRBJ reference segments. Analysis was restricted to V-J combinations with a frequency above 0.0001, which covered roughly 99% of repertoires. The TCS score was defined as the ratio of F50 (clonal expansion) to E x V (chaos), calculated using BLOSUM62-based TCRdist between CDR3 peptides within each V-J. Welch's t-statistics and random forest reduced several hundred V-J features to 10 to 15, which were used in a naive Bayes classifier (R e1071). Sample size was not statistically predetermined, and investigators were not blinded to group allocation. According to the paper, TCR Vbeta CDR3 sequencing was carried out on some 130 peripheral blood samples, which came from fewer than 50 ophthalmopathy, 75 or so hyperthyroidism and roughly 17 progressor patients.

The sample in question was peripheral blood mononuclear cells (PBMCs), obtained at new diagnosis, from a patient treated with antithyroid drugs. The receptor chain draws on TRBV20-1 and TRBJ1-1, and perhaps TRBD1 as D gene, on 6 matching bases. The receptor comes from a woman under 40 with Graves disease. Donor details come from another sample of the same person, matched by shared clones. The CDR3 here reads CSARRTEIAEAFF. The DNA sequence reads TGCAGTGCTAGACGGACAGAAATTGCTGAAGCTTTCTTT.